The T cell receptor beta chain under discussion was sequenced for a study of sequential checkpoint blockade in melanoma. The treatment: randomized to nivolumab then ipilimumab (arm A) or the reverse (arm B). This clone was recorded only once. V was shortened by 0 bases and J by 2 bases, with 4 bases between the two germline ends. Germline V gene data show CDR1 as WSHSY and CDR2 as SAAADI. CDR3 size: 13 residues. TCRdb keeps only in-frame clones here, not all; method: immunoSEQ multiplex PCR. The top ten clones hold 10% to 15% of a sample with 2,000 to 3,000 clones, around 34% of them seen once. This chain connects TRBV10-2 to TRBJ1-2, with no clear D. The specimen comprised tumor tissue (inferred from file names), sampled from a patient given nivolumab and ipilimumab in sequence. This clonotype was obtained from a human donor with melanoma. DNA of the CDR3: TGCGCCAGCAGTGAGTCGGGAAACTATGGCTACACCTTC. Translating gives CASSESGNYGYTF.